This T cell receptor (beta chain) was sequenced during a study of blood T cells in healthy people across ages. Study results and caveats: Diversity of TCR beta correlated strongly with naive T cell percentage. Leaving the PBMCs unsorted stopped any conclusive comparison of naive versus antigen-experienced cells.

For the second PCR, which ran for roughly 6 to 12 cycles, a sample-barcoded 5' primer and a J-beta primer mix were used. Every cDNA molecule bore a tag from a template-switch adaptor containing 12 random nucleotides. One entry per CDR3 protein results from TCRdb running MiXCR on the 5' RACE reads. The sample lists 600,000 or so distinct CDR3 sequences; around 21% were seen once. Regarding this clonotype: Antigen specificity is unknown.

The material sequenced was blood. The TCR was taken from a man in his sixties or seventies in good health.

The CDR3 coding sequence is TGTGCCAGCAGCCCAGGGGGACAGGCGCCCGGGGAGCTGTTTTTT. This encodes CASSPGGQAPGELFF. The V gene is TRBV7-3, the J gene TRBJ2-2; 8 bases agree with TRBD1. J gave up 6 bases and V 5 bases, and 8 bases lay outside the gene matches. This CDR3 spans 15 amino acids. Germline CDR1 is SGHTA and CDR2 is FQGTGA.